The table lists the clone carrying this T cell receptor (beta chain) with many counts. Antigen unknown. This specimen comes from a study of post-analysis software for immune sequencing data. On the study more broadly: As for disease course, relapsing-remitting, secondary progressive and progressive-relapsing multiple sclerosis were all included.

Findings of the study overall: F-measure co-clustering was strong for batch-matched samples. Among multiple sclerosis patients, normalized Chao1 diversity was significantly below that of controls.

Carried by the TCR beta cDNA libraries were unique molecular identifiers. TCRdb recomputed calls from the PCR reads with MiXCR, one row per CDR3 protein. Counted here are fewer than 850,000 distinct CDR3 sequences, 40% to 55% occurring once; the ten biggest clones make up roughly 5%. The TCR originated in a girl aged 5-17 years with multiple sclerosis. Sequencing was performed on blood.

The CDR3 is CASSQGGRDYNEQFF. CDR3 DNA sequence: TGTGCCAGCAGCCAGGGTGGGAGGGATTACAATGAGCAGTTCTTC. V is TRBV3-1 and J is TRBJ2-1, with 7 nucleotides matching TRBD2. The germline CDR1 and CDR2 sequences are LGHDT and YNNKEL (reference sequence). The CDR3 loop spans 15 amino acids. Trimming removed 3 bases from V and 4 bases from J; junction bases left unmatched: 6.